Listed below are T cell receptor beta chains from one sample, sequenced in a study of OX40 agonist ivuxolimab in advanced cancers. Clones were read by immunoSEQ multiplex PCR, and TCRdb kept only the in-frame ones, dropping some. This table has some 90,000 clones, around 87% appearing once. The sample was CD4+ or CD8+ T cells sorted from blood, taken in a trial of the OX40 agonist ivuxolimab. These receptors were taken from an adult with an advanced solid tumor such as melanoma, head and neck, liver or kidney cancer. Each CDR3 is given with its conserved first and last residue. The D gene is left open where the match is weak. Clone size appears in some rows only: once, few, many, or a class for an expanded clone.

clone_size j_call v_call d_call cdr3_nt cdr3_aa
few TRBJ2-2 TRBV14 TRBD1 TGTGCCAGCCGCCAGGGGGCGACCGGGGAGCTGTTTTTT CASRQGATGELFF
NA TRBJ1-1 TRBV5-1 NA TGCGCCAGCAGCAGGGAGTATGAAGCTTTCTTT CASSREYEAFF
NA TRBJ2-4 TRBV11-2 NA TGTGCCAGCAGCTTAGAGGGGATTCAGTACTTC CASSLEGIQYF
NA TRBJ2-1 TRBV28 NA TGTGCCAGCAGTTTAGAAGGGCCAGGGGAGGTCAATGAGCAGTTCTTC CASSLEGPGEVNEQFF
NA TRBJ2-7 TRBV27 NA TGTGCCAGCAGAGAACAGAAGGACAGTAGATCCATGAACTCCTACGAGCAGTACTTC CASREQKDSRSMNSYEQYF
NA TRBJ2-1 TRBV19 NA TGTGCCAGTAGTATAGCCCCTAGCAATGAGCAGTTCTTC CASSIAPSNEQFF
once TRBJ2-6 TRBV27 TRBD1 TGTGCCAGCAGTCCTCCGGGACAGGGGACCTCTGGGGCCAACGTCCTGACTTTC CASSPPGQGTSGANVLTF
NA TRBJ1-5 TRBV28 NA TGTGCCAGCAGACTCGGGACACAAAGCAATCAGCCCCAGCATTTT CASRLGTQSNQPQHF
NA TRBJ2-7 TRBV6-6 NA TGTGCCAGCAGTTACTCGACCGGTTACCACGAGCAGTACTTC CASSYSTGYHEQYF
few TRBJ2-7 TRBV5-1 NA TGCGCCAGCAGAACCCAGGGGGGGGCGAACTACGAGCAGTACTTC CASRTQGGANYEQYF
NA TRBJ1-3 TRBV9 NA TGTGCCAGCAGCGTGCTTAGCTCTGGAAACACCATATATTTT CASSVLSSGNTIYF
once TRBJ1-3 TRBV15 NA TGTGCCACCACCATCGGACACCACTCTGGAAACACCATATATTTT CATTIGHHSGNTIYF
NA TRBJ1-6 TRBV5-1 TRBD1 TGCGCCAGCAGCTTGGACCCTGGACAGGGGGATTCACCCCTCCACTTT CASSLDPGQGDSPLHF
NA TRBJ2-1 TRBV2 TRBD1 TGTGCCAGCAGCGGTGGGACAGGGGCCGTCTACAATGAGCAGTTCTTC CASSGGTGAVYNEQFF
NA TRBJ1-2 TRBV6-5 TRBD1 TGTGCCAGCAGTCGGACAGGGGGCGTCCGGGGCTACACCTTC CASSRTGGVRGYTF
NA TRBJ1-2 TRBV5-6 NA TGTGCCAGCAGCCCTCGGGGGGACGGCTATGGCTACACCTTC CASSPRGDGYGYTF
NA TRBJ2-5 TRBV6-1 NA TGTGCCAGCAGCGGAGGGGGAGTCCAAGAGACCCAGTACTTC CASSGGGVQETQYF
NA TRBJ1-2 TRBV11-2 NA TGTGCCAGCAGCCTCGACCTTACGGGAGGCTACACCTTC CASSLDLTGGYTF
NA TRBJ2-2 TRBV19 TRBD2 TGTGCCAGTAGAGTGACTAGCGGAGCTAACCCCGGGGAGCTGTTTTTT CASRVTSGANPGELFF
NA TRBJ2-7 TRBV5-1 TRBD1 TGCGCCAGCAGCTTGGCCGGGACAGAGTACGAGCAGTACTTC CASSLAGTEYEQYF
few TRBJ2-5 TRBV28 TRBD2 TGTGCCAGCAGTCCCGGACTAGCGGGAGCGGCTGCCCAAGAGACCCAGTACTTC CASSPGLAGAAAQETQYF
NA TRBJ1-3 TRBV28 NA TGTGCCAGCAGCCGCACATGGGGTTCTGGAAACACCATATATTTT CASSRTWGSGNTIYF
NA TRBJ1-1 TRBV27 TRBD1 TGTGCCAGCAGCGTTCTCCTCCCGGGACAGGGGCCCAACACTGAAGCTTTCTTT CASSVLLPGQGPNTEAFF